This T cell receptor beta chain was found in a study of identical twins. General study points: Weaker excess twin sharing was seen among beta out-of-frame sequences.

This clonotype was picked up a small number of times. Antigen: not known. TCRdb reprocessed the 5' RACE reads via MiXCR and lists one record per CDR3 protein. The top ten clones hold about 5.5% of a sample with more than 200,000 distinct CDR3 sequences, around 10% of them seen once. There were only healthy Caucasians among the donors. This CDR3 region has 13 residues. The V gene end was trimmed by 9 bases and the J gene end by 6 bases; junction bases not matched to a gene: 5. This receptor was obtained from a woman aged 18-35 years in good health. Sequencing input: memory (CD45RO+) T cells sorted from blood. The chain has TRBV12-3 or TRBV12-4 and TRBJ1-4; 9 nucleotides agree with TRBD1. For the CDR3, the DNA is TGTGCCAGTAGTAGACAGGGGGATGAAAAACTGTTTTTT. This translates into CASSRQGDEKLFF.